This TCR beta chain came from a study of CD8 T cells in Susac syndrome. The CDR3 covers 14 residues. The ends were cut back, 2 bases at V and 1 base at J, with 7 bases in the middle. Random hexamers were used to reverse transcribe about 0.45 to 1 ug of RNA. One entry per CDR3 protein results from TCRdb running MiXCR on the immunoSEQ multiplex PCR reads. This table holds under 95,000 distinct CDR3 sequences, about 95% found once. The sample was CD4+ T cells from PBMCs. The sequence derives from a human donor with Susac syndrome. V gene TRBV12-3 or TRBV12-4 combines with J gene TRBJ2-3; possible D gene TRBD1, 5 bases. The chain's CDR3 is CASSLTRGTDTQYF. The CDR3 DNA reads TGTGCCAGCAGTTTAACCAGGGGCACAGATACGCAGTATTTT.